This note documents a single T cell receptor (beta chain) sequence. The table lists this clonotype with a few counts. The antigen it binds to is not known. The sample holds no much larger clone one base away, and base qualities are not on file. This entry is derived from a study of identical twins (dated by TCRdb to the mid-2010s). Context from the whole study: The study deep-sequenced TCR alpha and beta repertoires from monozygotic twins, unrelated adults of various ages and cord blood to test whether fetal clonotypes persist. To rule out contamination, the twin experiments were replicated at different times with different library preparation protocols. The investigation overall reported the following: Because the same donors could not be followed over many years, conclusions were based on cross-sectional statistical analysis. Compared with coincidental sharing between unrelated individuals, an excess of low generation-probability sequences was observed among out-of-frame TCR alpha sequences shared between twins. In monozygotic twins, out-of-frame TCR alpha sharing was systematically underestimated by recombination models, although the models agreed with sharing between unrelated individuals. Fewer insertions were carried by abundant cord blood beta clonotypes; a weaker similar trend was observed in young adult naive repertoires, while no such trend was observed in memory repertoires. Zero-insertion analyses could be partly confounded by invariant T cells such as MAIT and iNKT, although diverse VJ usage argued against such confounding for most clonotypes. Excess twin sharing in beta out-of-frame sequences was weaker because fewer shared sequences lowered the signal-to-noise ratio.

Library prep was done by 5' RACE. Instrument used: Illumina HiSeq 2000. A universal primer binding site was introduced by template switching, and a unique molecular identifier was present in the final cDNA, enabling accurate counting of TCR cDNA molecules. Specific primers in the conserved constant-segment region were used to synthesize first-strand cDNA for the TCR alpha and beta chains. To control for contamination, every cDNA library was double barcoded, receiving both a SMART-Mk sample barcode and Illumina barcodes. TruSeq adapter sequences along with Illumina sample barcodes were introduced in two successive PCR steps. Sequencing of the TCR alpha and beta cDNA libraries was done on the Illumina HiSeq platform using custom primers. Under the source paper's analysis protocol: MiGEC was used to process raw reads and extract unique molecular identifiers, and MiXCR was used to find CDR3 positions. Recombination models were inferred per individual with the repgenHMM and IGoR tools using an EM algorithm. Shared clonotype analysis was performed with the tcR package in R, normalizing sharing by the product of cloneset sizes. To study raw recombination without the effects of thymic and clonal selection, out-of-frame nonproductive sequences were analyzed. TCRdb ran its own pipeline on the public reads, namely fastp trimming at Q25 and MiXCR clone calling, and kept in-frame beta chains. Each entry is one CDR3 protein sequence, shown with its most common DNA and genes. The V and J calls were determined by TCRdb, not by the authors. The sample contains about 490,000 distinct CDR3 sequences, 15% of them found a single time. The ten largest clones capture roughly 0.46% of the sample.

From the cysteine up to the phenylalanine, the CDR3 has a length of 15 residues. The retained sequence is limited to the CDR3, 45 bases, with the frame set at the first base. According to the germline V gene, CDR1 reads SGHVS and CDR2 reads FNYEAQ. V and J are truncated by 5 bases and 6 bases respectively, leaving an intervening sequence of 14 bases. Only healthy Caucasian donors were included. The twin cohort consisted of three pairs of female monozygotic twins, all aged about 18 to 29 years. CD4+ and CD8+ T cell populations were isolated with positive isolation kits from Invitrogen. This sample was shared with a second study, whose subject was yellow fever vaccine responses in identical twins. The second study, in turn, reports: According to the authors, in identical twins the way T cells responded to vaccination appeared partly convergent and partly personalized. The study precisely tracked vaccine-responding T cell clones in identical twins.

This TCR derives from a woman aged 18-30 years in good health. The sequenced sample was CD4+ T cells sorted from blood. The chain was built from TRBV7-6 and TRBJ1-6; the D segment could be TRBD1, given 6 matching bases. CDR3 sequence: CASSPGARGNSPLHF. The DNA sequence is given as TGTGCCAGCAGCCCAGGGGCCAGGGGTAATTCACCCCTCCACTTT.